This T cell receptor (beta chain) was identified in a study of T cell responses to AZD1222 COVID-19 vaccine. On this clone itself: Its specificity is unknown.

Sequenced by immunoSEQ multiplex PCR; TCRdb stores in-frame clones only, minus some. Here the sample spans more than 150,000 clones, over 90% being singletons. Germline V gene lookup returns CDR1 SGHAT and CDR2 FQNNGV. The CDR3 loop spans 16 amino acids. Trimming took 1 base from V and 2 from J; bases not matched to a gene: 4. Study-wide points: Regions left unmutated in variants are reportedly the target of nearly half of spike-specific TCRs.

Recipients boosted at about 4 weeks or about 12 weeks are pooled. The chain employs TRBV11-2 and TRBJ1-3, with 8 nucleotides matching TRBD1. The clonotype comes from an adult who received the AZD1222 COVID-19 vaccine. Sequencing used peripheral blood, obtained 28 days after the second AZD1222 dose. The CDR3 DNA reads TGTGCCAGCAGCTTAGTAACAGGGGGTACTGGAAACACCATATATTTT. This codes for CASSLVTGGTGNTIYF.